The 20 T cell receptor beta chains given below trace back to one sample, sequenced in a study of OX40 agonist ivuxolimab in advanced cancers. TCRdb keeps only in-frame clones here, not all; method: immunoSEQ multiplex PCR. The sample carries about 86,000 clones, approximately 88% recorded once. The specimen was CD4+ or CD8+ T cells sorted from blood, collected in a trial of the OX40 agonist ivuxolimab. Receptors originate from an adult with an advanced solid tumor such as melanoma, head and neck, liver or kidney cancer.

V usage is TRBV18 and J usage is TRBJ1-5; D unresolved. V shed 3 bases and J shed 2 bases, with 8 bases lying between them. Germline lookup yields CDR1 KGHSH and CDR2 LQKENI. The length of the CDR3 is 14 residues. Here the CDR3 reads CASSPIGGNQPQHF. In DNA, the CDR3 is TGTGCCAGCTCACCTATCGGGGGCAATCAGCCCCAGCATTTT.

The chain employs TRBV15 and TRBJ2-5; weak D call: TRBD2 (5 bases). CDR3 length: 12 amino acids. Per the germline V gene, CDR1 is LNHNV and CDR2 is YYDKDF (reference sequence). V was shortened by 6 bases and J by 4 bases, with 9 bases between the two germline ends. The CDR3 DNA is TGTGCCACCAGTACTAGTCGAGAGACCCAGTACTTC. Its translation: CATSTSRETQYF.

The J gene is TRBJ1-5, the V gene TRBV9; D uncertain. CDR3 size: 13 residues. Looked up from germline, CDR1 is SGDLS and CDR2 is YYNGEE. V lost 2 bases to trimming and J lost 4 bases, with 7 bases between them. CDR3 coding DNA: TGTGCCAGCAGCGTTTCCCCTAATCAGCCCCAGCATTTT. It codes for CASSVSPNQPQHF.

V and J are TRBV28 and TRBJ1-4, with D possibly being TRBD1 (5 bases). V lost 4 bases and J lost 5, with 11 bases in between. The CDR3 is made up of 14 amino acids. Germline loops: CDR1 MDHEN, CDR2 SYDVKM. The DNA of the CDR3 is TGTGCCAGCAGTTCTGGGACTGAGAATGAAAAACTGTTTTTT. Amino acid sequence: CASSSGTENEKLFF.

The chain couples TRBV7-8 to TRBJ1-5; D unclear. Looked up from germline, CDR1 is SGHVS and CDR2 is FQNEAQ. The CDR3 runs 16 residues. V was clipped by 1 base and J by 1 base, with 11 bases between them. The CDR3 coding sequence is TGTGCCAGCAGCTTAGAGTGGAGGGTGAGCAATCAGCCCCAGCATTTT. It yields the protein CASSLEWRVSNQPQHF.

The chain links TRBV5-1 to TRBJ1-1; D remains unclear. The CDR3 is 14 amino acids. Trimming removed 1 base at V and 3 bases at J, with 10 bases between. Per the germline V gene, CDR1 is SGHRS and CDR2 is YFSETQ. CDR3 region: CASSLTGWDTEAFF. CDR3 DNA: TGCGCCAGCAGCTTGACCGGGTGGGACACTGAAGCTTTCTTT.

V gene TRBV10-1 combines with J gene TRBJ2-1; 8 nucleotides line up with TRBD2. Germline V gene lookup returns CDR1 WNHNN and CDR2 SYGVQD (reference sequence). The CDR3 extends over 15 amino acids. V gave up 0 bases and J gave up 4 bases; unmatched junction bases: 2. The CDR3 here is CASSESIAGYNEQFF. The CDR3 coding sequence is TGCGCCAGCAGTGAGTCGATAGCGGGGTACAATGAGCAGTTCTTC.

The chain is built from TRBV4-1 and TRBJ2-1; 10 bases are a match to TRBD2. The junction had 13 bases not matched to a gene; V was cut back by 3 bases and J by 8 bases. Per germline, CDR1 MGHRA and CDR2 YSYEKL. The CDR3 covers 17 residues. The CDR3 here is CASSHQIRSGRADEQFF. The DNA of the CDR3 is TGCGCCAGCAGCCACCAGATTAGAAGCGGGAGGGCCGATGAGCAGTTCTTC.

The CDR3 region is CASSSSLADTQYF. CDR3 DNA sequence: TGTGCCAGCAGTTCTAGTCTAGCAGATACGCAGTATTTT. This chain uses TRBV2 with TRBJ2-3, with D uncertain. The CDR3 is made up of 13 amino acids. The V gene lost 5 bases and the J gene lost 4 bases, with 10 bases spanning the gap. The germline V gene has CDR1 SNHLY and CDR2 FYNNEI.

This chain's CDR3 is CASSLGAGETNTEAFF. In DNA form, the CDR3 reads TGTGCCAGCAGCTTGGGGGCCGGCGAGACGAACACTGAAGCTTTCTTT. The rearrangement links TRBV7-9 to TRBJ1-1; maybe TRBD1 (6 bases). Deletions cut 3 bases from V and 1 base from J, with 15 bases between. Germline V gives CDR1 SEHNR, CDR2 FQNEAQ (reference sequence). The CDR3 spans 16 residues.

This clone appeared once. This chain links TRBV27 with TRBJ2-7; D perhaps matches TRBD2 (6 bases). V lost 6 bases and J lost 4, with 22 bases in between. CDR1 is MNHEY, CDR2 SMNVEV, per germline (reference sequence). The CDR3 length is 16 residues. The CDR3 coding sequence is TGTGCCAGCAGACAACGAATTAGCCGGGAGCCATACGAGCAGTACTTC. Protein: CASRQRISREPYEQYF.

The CDR3 coding sequence is TGCGCCAGCAGTGAGTCGAGGTTCAGGTTGAACACTGAAGCTTTCTTT. It specifies CASSESRFRLNTEAFF. The J gene is TRBJ1-1, the V gene TRBV10-2; no firm D call. With 0 bases removed from V and 0 bases from J, the gap between germline ends came to 11 bases. The CDR3 extends over 16 amino acids. Germline assignment: CDR1 WSHSY and CDR2 SAAADI.

The chain combines TRBV18 with TRBJ1-2; 11 nucleotides align to TRBD1. Looked up from germline, CDR1 is KGHSH and CDR2 is LQKENI. Germline trimming cut 0 bases from V and 0 bases from J; bases unmatched to any gene: 6. This CDR3 is 18 amino acids long. CDR3 amino acids: CASSPPGDRGRANYGYTF. The CDR3 DNA reads TGTGCCAGCTCACCACCGGGGGACAGGGGGAGAGCTAACTATGGCTACACCTTC.

V is TRBV5-4 and J is TRBJ1-4, with D possibly TRBD1 on 5 matching bases. This CDR3 is 15 amino acids long. Between the trimmed V and J ends, which lost 3 bases and 4 bases, there was a span of 13 bases. Germline V gene sequence: CDR1 SGHNT, CDR2 YYREEE (reference sequence). The CDR3 DNA reads as TGTGCCAGCAGCTCCGCGGGGGATGGTAATGAAAAACTGTTTTTT. It translates to CASSSAGDGNEKLFF.

CDR3 region: CASTYRRDNYGYTF. For the CDR3, the DNA is TGTGCCAGTACCTACAGGCGGGATAACTATGGCTACACCTTC. V and J are TRBV19 and TRBJ1-2, with D possibly being TRBD1 (5 bases). Germline V gene lookup returns CDR1 LNHDA and CDR2 SQIVND (reference sequence). V lost 7 bases and J lost 1, with 13 bases in between. CDR3 length equals 14 residues. Looking up the rest from reference TRBV19 and TRBJ1-2 gives the full variable domain: DGGITQSPKYLFRKEGQNVTLSCEQNLNHDAMYWYRQDPGQGLRLIYYSQIVNDFQKGDIAEGYSVSREKKESFPLTVTSAQKNPTAFYLCASTYRRDNYGYTFGSGTRLTVV.

The chain uses TRBV5-4 and TRBJ2-7, with 8 positions matching TRBD2. J was trimmed by 0 bases and V by 4 bases; bases with no gene match: 12. This CDR3 is built from 17 residues. In germline, CDR1 is SGHNT, CDR2 YYREEE (reference sequence). The CDR3 DNA is TGTGCCAGCAGCCCCCGAGCTGGGCGGGGGGCCTCCTACGAGCAGTACTTC. It codes for CASSPRAGRGASYEQYF.

V gene TRBV7-9 combines with J gene TRBJ1-2; D not certain. Germline V lookup: CDR1 SEHNR, CDR2 FQNEAQ (reference sequence). V was clipped by 3 bases and J by 2 bases, with 10 bases between them. CDR3 length: 14 amino acids. The CDR3 protein is CASSLGLGNYGYTF. The CDR3 DNA is TGTGCCAGCAGCTTGGGCTTGGGGAACTATGGCTACACCTTC.

The chain combines TRBV19 with TRBJ2-2; a weak D match, TRBD1 (6 bases). The V and J ends lost 6 bases and 0 bases respectively, with 17 bases between them. CDR1 is LNHDA and CDR2 is SQIVND in the germline V gene (reference sequence). This CDR3 region has 17 residues. The CDR3 nucleotides are TGTGCCAGTAGGGGCCTCGACAGGTTCGCGAACACCGGGGAGCTGTTTTTT. It encodes CASRGLDRFANTGELFF.

The chain combines TRBV18 with TRBJ2-2; D is possibly TRBD1 (6 bases). CDR3 length equals 13 residues. The ends were cut back, 8 bases at V and 4 bases at J, with 11 bases in the middle. CDR1 KGHSH and CDR2 LQKENI come from the germline V gene. The CDR3 DNA sequence: TGTGCCAGCACGACAGGACCCACCGGGGAGCTGTTTTTT. This translates into CASTTGPTGELFF.

CDR3 loop: CASSFQQGSSPLHF. CDR3 in DNA: TGTGCCAGCAGCTTCCAACAGGGTAGCTCACCCCTCCACTTT. This rearrangement joins TRBV5-6 to TRBJ1-6, with a tentative D call TRBD1 (6 bases). The CDR3 runs 14 residues. CDR1 and CDR2 (germline): SGHDT, YYEEEE. V gave up 2 bases and J gave up 10 bases, with 13 bases separating them.